This T cell receptor (beta chain) stems from a study of spatial heterogeneity in lung cancer. The overall study: The donors were 72 patients with non-small cell lung cancer that was early-stage and untreated. The library had UMIs, and each TCR and UMI pair averaged more than ten raw reads.

Study findings and constraints: Follow-up blood showed ubiquitous expanded tumor TCRs less than blood at resection did.

TCRdb processed the 5' RACE reads anew with MiXCR; each CDR3 protein has one entry. This table holds about 120,000 distinct CDR3 sequences, more than 9% found once. The time point was: blood at routine non-recurrence follow-up after resection. Unsorted tumor, nontumor lung tissue or cryopreserved PBMC supplied the whole RNA. About this clonotype itself: What it binds is not known. Germline is not matched at one junction end, which may reflect a read error.

This receptor was identified in a male donor with early-stage non-small cell lung cancer. The input for sequencing was PBMCs, taken at follow-up.

The CDR3 spells CATSRDPLYNSPLHF. The CDR3 nucleotides read TGTGCCACCAGCAGGGATCCTTTGTATAATTCACCCCTCCACTTT. The chain employs TRBV7-8 and TRBJ1-6, with D possibly TRBD1 on 5 matching bases. Germline CDR1 and CDR2: SGHVS and FQNEAQ. The CDR3 consists of 15 residues.